The T cell receptor beta chain under discussion was sequenced for a study of T cells in Graves' hyperthyroidism and ophthalmopathy. From RNA transcripts, TCR beta CDR3 regions were amplified. In the first-round RT-PCR of the TCR CDR3, the HTBI primer set was used. MiXCR, applied by TCRdb to the multiplex PCR reads, yields one record per CDR3 protein. The sample yields nearly 600,000 distinct CDR3 sequences, about 14% seen once. This clonotype showed up many times. Its antigen is undetermined. Overall study findings and caveats: Model output signaled ophthalmopathy a median approximately six months ahead of onset.

The sequencing sample was made of blood. The TCR originated in a woman in her 30s with Graves' hyperthyroidism that later progressed to Graves' ophthalmopathy.

The CDR3 is CASSFTGTTEAFF. CDR3 bases: TGTGCCAGCAGCTTTACAGGGACCACTGAAGCTTTCTTT. V usage is TRBV7-2 and J usage is TRBJ1-1; TRBD1 is a possible D gene (6 bases). Germline CDR1 reads SGHTA; CDR2 reads FQGNSA. Trimming removed 3 bases at V and 4 bases at J, with 9 bases between. The CDR3 contains 13 residues.